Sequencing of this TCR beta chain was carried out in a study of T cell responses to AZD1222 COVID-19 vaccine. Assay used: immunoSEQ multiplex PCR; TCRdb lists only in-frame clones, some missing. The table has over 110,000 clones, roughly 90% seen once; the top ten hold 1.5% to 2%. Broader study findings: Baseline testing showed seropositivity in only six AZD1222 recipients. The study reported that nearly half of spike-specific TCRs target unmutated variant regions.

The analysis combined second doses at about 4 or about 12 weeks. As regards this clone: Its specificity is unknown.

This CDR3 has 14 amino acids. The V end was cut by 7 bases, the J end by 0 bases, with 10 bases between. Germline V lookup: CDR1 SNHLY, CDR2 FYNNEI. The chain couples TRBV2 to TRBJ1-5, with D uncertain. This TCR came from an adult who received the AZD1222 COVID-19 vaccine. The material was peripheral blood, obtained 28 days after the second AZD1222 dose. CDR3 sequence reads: CASMADYSNQPQHF. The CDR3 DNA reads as TGTGCCAGCATGGCAGATTATAGCAATCAGCCCCAGCATTTT.